Below, one T cell receptor beta chain is given with its context. Its cognate antigen is unknown. Only in-frame clones appear in the TCRdb table, and some are missing; sequencing was by immunoSEQ multiplex PCR. The data show 13,000 or so clones, around 60% seen once. Germline CDR1 and CDR2: LGHNT and FRNRAP. This CDR3 contains 16 residues. The ends were cut back, 2 bases at V and 9 bases at J, with 20 bases in the middle. The data derive from a study of radiation and T cells in renal cell carcinoma. Study-wide findings and caveats: Compared with controls, irradiated tumors had more, larger dominant CDR3 motifs. Compared with controls, irradiated tumors showed greater TCR clonality.

Treatment meaning: treatment-naive control, cytoreductive nephrectomy. The patient's renal cell carcinoma had clear cell pathology. Material: tumor tissue, obtained from a patient whose treatment was nephrectomy without radiotherapy. The clonotype comes from a man in his forties or fifties with renal cell carcinoma. The rearrangement links TRBV12-5 to TRBJ2-1; tentatively, D is TRBD1 (5 bases). CDR3 coding DNA: TGTGCTAGTGGTTTGAATCAGGTGGCAGGGTTCGGTGAGCAGTTCTTC. Protein sequence: CASGLNQVAGFGEQFF.